The 6 T cell receptor beta chains reported below all come from one sample, sequenced in a study of technical replicates of blood from several donors. TCRdb keeps only in-frame clones here, not all; method: immunoSEQ multiplex PCR. The table includes around 93,000 clones, 95% detected once. The material sequenced was T cells isolated from PBMCs. These receptors originate from a human donor in good health.

This sequence joins TRBV29-1 and TRBJ2-1; 9 bases are shared with TRBD2. Unmatched junction bases numbered 13, after V lost 6 bases and J lost 7 bases. The CDR3 totals 15 residues. The germline V gene encodes CDR1 SQVTM and CDR2 ANQGSEA. The CDR3 DNA sequence: TGCAGCGTGGACGCTCCCCGACTAGCGGTTAATGAGCAGTTCTTC. This codes for CSVDAPRLAVNEQFF.

CDR3 loop: CASRMTGYNTGELFF. The CDR3 DNA is TGTGCCAGCAGGATGACAGGTTACAACACCGGGGAGCTGTTTTTT. The V call is TRBV2, the J call TRBJ2-2; D may be TRBD1 (6 bases). Trimming cost V 6 bases and J 2 bases, with 13 bases left between them. The CDR3 sequence is 15 residues long. Looked up from germline, CDR1 is SNHLY and CDR2 is FYNNEI.

V gene TRBV9 combines with J gene TRBJ2-1, with a possible D match to TRBD1 (6 bases). This CDR3 comprises 13 residues. V lost 2 bases and J lost 8, with 11 bases in between. Germline V gene sequence: CDR1 SGDLS, CDR2 YYNGEE. The CDR3 DNA follows: TGTGCCAGCAGCGTCACAGGGTTCTATGAGCAGTTCTTC. This gives the protein CASSVTGFYEQFF.

This sequence joins TRBV2 and TRBJ2-5; the D gene is possibly TRBD1 (6 bases). Per the germline V gene, CDR1 is SNHLY and CDR2 is FYNNEI. V dropped 5 bases and J dropped 3 bases, with 25 bases sitting between them. The CDR3 is 18 amino acids. In nucleotides, the CDR3 is TGTGCCAGCAGTATTTCGGGACACGGTCCCCAACCGAAAGAGACCCAGTACTTC. Amino acids: CASSISGHGPQPKETQYF. Based on the CDR3 plus reference TRBV2 and TRBJ2-5, the full variable domain is EPEVTQTPSHQVTQMGQEVILRCVPISNHLYFYWYRQILGQKVEFLVSFYNNEISEKSEIFDDQFSVERPDGSNFTLKIRSTKLEDSAMYFCASSISGHGPQPKETQYFGPGTRLLVL.

The chain carries TRBV7-9 and TRBJ2-3; TRBD1 matches 7 bases. The CDR3 contains 19 residues. V dropped 3 bases and J dropped 0; count of bases not matched to a gene: 15. The germline V gene has CDR1 SEHNR and CDR2 FQNEAQ (reference sequence). The CDR3 region has the DNA TGTGCCAGCAGCTTGAAGGGACAGCAGACTCGCTCTAGCACAGATACGCAGTATTTT. It encodes CASSLKGQQTRSSTDTQYF.

CDR3 protein: CASSLPQPGLAGDTGELFF. For the CDR3, the DNA is TGTGCCAGCAGCTTGCCCCAGCCGGGACTAGCGGGGGACACCGGGGAGCTGTTTTTT. The rearrangement links TRBV5-6 to TRBJ2-2, with 14 bases fitting TRBD2. Trimming removed 1 base from V and 3 bases from J; junction bases left unmatched: 8. Germline CDR1 is SGHDT and CDR2 is YYEEEE. This CDR3 region has 19 residues.